The clone carrying this TCR beta chain was picked up a small number of times. Its cognate antigen is unknown. Extraction of RNA preceded its reverse transcription into cDNA, which served as the sequencing template. Measured with immunoSEQ multiplex PCR; TCRdb has only the in-frame clones, and not every one. The sample yields 200,000 to 250,000 clones, roughly three fifths seen once. Cell sorting on a FACSAria was used to separate CD4+ and CD8+ T cells from the PBMCs. This CDR3 has 13 residues. Germline lookup yields CDR1 SGHRS and CDR2 YFSETQ. V gave up 4 bases and J gave up 8 bases; unmatched junction bases: 5. This specimen comes from a study of CD8+ T cells in alopecia areata. General study results and limits: Across lesional scalp, and particularly alopecia totalis/universalis, clonality surpassed that of normal scalp.

This receptor was identified in a human donor in good health. Sequenced sample: CD8+ T cells sorted from blood. The J gene is TRBJ2-1, the V gene TRBV5-1, with 8 bases matching TRBD1. The CDR3 spells CASSGDRGDEQFF. The CDR3 DNA follows: TGCGCCAGCAGCGGTGACAGGGGTGATGAGCAGTTCTTC.